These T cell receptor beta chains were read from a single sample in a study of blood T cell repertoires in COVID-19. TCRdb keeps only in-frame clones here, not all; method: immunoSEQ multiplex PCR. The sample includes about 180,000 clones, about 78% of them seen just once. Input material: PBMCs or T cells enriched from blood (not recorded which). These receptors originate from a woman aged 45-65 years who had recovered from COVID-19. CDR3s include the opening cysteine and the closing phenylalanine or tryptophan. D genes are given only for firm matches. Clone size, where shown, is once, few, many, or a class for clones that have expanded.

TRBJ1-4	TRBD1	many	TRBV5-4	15	TGTGCCAGCAGCTCAAACAGGGGGCTTAATGAAAAACTGTTTTTT	CASSSNRGLNEKLFF
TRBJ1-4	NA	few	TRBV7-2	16	TGTGCCAGCAGCTTAGTCGCCTCAACGGGTAATGAAAAACTGTTTTTT	CASSLVASTGNEKLFF
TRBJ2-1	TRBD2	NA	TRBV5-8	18	TGTGCCAGCAGCTTGGCCACGACTAGCGGGGGGGATAGCAATGAGCAGTTCTTC	CASSLATTSGGDSNEQFF
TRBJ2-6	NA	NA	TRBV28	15	TGTGCCAGTAATCGAAACAGGGCTGGGGCCAACGTCCTGACTTTC	CASNRNRAGANVLTF
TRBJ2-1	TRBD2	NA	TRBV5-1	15	TGCGCCAGCAGCACAGGGACTAGCGGGAGAAGTGAGCAGTTCTTC	CASSTGTSGRSEQFF
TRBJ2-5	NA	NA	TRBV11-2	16	TGTGCCAGCAGCTCCGTGACGGGAGCACCCCAAGAGACCCAGTACTTC	CASSSVTGAPQETQYF
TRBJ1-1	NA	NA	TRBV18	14	TGTGCCAGCTCACCAGGGAGGGGCCACACTGAAGCTTTCTTT	CASSPGRGHTEAFF
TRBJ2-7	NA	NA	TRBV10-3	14	TGTGCCATCAGGGGCCGGGACTCTGCCTACGAGCAGTACTTC	CAIRGRDSAYEQYF
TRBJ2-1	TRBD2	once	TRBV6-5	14	TGTGCCAGCAGACGGGACGGAACCGGGGGGGAGCAGTTCTTC	CASRRDGTGGEQFF
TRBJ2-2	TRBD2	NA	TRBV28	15	TGTGCCAGCAGTTTATCATGGCGGGAGACCGGTGAGCTGTTTTTT	CASSLSWRETGELFF
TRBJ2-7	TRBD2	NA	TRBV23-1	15	TGCGCCAGCAGTCAAAGATGGGGAGGGAACTACGAGCAGTACTTC	CASSQRWGGNYEQYF
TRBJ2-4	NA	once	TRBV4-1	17	TGCGCCAGCAGCCAATTATTAGTCCTCGGGGCCAAAAACATTCAGTACTTC	CASSQLLVLGAKNIQYF
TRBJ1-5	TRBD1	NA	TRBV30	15	TGTGCCTGGAGTACCACCGGGACAGTCAATCAGCCCCAGCATTTT	CAWSTTGTVNQPQHF
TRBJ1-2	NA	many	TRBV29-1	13	TGCAGCGTCCAGGGTGGGACTAACTATGGCTACACCTTC	CSVQGGTNYGYTF
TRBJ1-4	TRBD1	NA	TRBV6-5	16	TGTGCCAGCAGTTACTTAGCGTCGACAGGGGATGAAAAACTGTTTTTT	CASSYLASTGDEKLFF
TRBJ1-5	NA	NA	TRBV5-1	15	TGCGCCAGCAGCCCACAACAGGGAAGCAATCAGCCCCAGCATTTT	CASSPQQGSNQPQHF
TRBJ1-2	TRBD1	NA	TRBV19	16	TGTGCCAGTAGTACCGGGACAGGGGGCAGTAATCGGGGCTACACCTTC	CASSTGTGGSNRGYTF
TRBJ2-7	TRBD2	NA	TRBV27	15	TGTGCCAGCAGTTTAGCGGCTAGCGGGCCCTACGAGCAGTACTTC	CASSLAASGPYEQYF
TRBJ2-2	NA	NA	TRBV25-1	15	TGTGCCAGCAGTGGTCTACAGGGAAGCACCGGGGAGCTGTTTTTT	CASSGLQGSTGELFF
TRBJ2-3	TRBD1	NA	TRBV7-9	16	TGTGCCAGCAGCCGTACAGGGGCCCCTAGCACAGATACGCAGTATTTT	CASSRTGAPSTDTQYF
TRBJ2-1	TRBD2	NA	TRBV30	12	TGTGCCTCCCGGGGGGGATTCAATGAGCAGTTCTTC	CASRGGFNEQFF
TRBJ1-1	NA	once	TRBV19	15	TGTGCCAGTAGAACCCCGGGACACGACTTCGGAGGCGCTTTCTTT	CASRTPGHDFGGAFF
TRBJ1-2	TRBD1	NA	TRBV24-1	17	TGTGCCACCAGTGATAGGGGGACAGGGGCGGATTACTATGGCTACACCTTC	CATSDRGTGADYYGYTF
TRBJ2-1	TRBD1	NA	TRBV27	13	TGTGCCAGCATATTAACAGGGGGCGGTGAGCAGTTCTTC	CASILTGGGEQFF
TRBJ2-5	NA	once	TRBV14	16	TGTGCCAGCAGCCAAGAGGCGGGGACGATCCAAGAGACCCAGTACTTC	CASSQEAGTIQETQYF
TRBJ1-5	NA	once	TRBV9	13	TGTGCCAGCAGCGTAGCCCCAAATCAGCCCCAGCATTTT	CASSVAPNQPQHF